One sample yielded the 2 T cell receptor beta chains listed below, sequenced in a study of blood T cells in healthy people across ages. It was with a sample-barcoded 5' primer and a J-beta primer mix that a second PCR of roughly 7 to 12 cycles was run. TCRdb reprocessed the 5' RACE reads with MiXCR, giving one entry per CDR3 protein. This table holds 450,000 to 600,000 distinct CDR3 sequences, about 27% found once. These data were also filed under a second study, of T cells of mothers and their children.

The sequenced sample consisted of blood. The receptors originated from a boy aged 2 to 10 in good health.

V usage is TRBV7-9 and J usage is TRBJ2-3; TRBD2 agrees at 14 bases. Germline-derived CDR1 and CDR2 are SEHNR and FQNEAQ (reference sequence). The V gene end was trimmed by 4 bases and the J gene end by 4 bases; junction bases not matched to a gene: 4. The CDR3 is made up of 16 amino acids. The CDR3 DNA reads TGTGCCAGCAGCTCGGGACTAGCGGGAGAGGCAGATACGCAGTATTTT. It encodes CASSSGLAGEADTQYF.

This clonotype came up many times. The rearrangement uses TRBV7-9 and TRBJ1-5, with 9 bases aligning to TRBD1. Germline trimming cut 5 bases from V and 4 bases from J; bases unmatched to any gene: 6. Looked up from germline, CDR1 is SEHNR and CDR2 is FQNEAQ (reference sequence). CDR3 length: 15 amino acids. The CDR3 coding sequence is TGTGCCAGCAGCCCCGGGACAGGGAATAATCAGCCCCAGCATTTT. Encoded protein: CASSPGTGNNQPQHF.